Listed here is a single TCR beta chain. This entry belongs to a study of control samples from healthy donors and cancer patients. There are 14 residues in the CDR3. Germline CDR1 reads SEHNR; CDR2 reads FQNEAQ (reference sequence). V was trimmed by 6 bases and J by 2 bases, leaving 11 bases between them. The repertoire was sequenced with immunoSEQ multiplex PCR; TCRdb's copy has only in-frame clones and lacks some. The sample lists around 17,000 clones; roughly nine tenths were seen once. The sequence was collected from a man in his sixties with head and neck cancer. The gene calls are TRBV7-9 and TRBJ1-5; no reliable D call. Sequenced sample: PBMCs. CDR3 in amino acids: CASSFHMGNQPQHF. CDR3 coding DNA: TGTGCCAGCAGTTTCCACATGGGCAATCAGCCCCAGCATTTT.